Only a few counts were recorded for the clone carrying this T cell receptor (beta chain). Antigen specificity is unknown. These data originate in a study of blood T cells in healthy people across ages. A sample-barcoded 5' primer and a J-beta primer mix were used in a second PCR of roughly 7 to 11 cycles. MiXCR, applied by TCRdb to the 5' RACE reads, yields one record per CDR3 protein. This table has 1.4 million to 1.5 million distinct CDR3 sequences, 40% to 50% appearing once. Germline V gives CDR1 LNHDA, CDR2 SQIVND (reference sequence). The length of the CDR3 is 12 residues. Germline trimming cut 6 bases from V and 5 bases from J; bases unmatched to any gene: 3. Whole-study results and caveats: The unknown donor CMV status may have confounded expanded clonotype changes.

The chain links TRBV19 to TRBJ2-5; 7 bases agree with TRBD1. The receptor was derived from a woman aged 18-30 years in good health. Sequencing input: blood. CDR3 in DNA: TGTGCCAGTAGGGCCAGGGGGGAGACCCAGTACTTC. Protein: CASRARGETQYF.